This T cell receptor beta chain derives from a study of T cells in women clearing cervical HPV infection. Overall study context: Controls were women whose single incident HPV16 infection cleared within 12 months without precancer or cancer. Case blood was drawn a median around 150 days after lesion detection.

V gave up 4 bases and J gave up 0 bases; unmatched junction bases: 0. The CDR3 runs 15 residues. CDR1 is LNHDA, CDR2 SQIVND, per germline (reference sequence). Notes on the study in general: Each sample's T-cell count was unknown, possibly confounding richness. Cases and controls were distinguished at AUC about 0.79 by richness and V genes.

A remark on this clone: No antigen is known for it. The CDR3 end is not reached by the read, which stops 3 residues before it; the germline J gene fills it in.

Profiling relied on immunoSEQ multiplex PCR, and the TCRdb table lists in-frame clones only, not all of them. The listing contains approximately 37,000 clones. Sequenced: blood buffy coat. The chain employs TRBV19 and TRBJ2-2; 9 bases agree with TRBD2. The origin of this receptor is a woman between 18 and 69 years old with a cervical HPV16 infection that either progressed to CIN3+ or cleared (not recorded which). The covered CDR3 bases are TGTGCCAGTAGTAGCGGGAGGGCGAACACCGGGGAG. Its protein is CASSSGRANTGE. The full CDR3 reads CASSSGRANTGELFF.